This T cell receptor (beta chain) was sequenced during a study of blood T cell repertoires in COVID-19. Study details: COVID-19 samples, acute and convalescent, were from the United States, Italy and Spain.

In Seattle, patients joined the study during active infection and were tracked longitudinally. The CDR3 runs 15 residues. Germline-derived CDR1 and CDR2 are SNHLY and FYNNEI. V lost 4 bases, J lost 4 bases, and 6 bases stayed unmatched. Per the authors' pipeline: Scientists estimated how many nucleated cells there were by amplifying reference gene primers. Assay: immunoSEQ multiplex PCR; the TCRdb copy retains only in-frame clones and omits some. The DNA was the basis for D and trimming; V, J and clone size are from that table. This table holds 250,000 or so clones, approximately 90% found once. The genes are TRBV2 and TRBJ2-1; TRBD2 matches at 8 bases. The sequence derives from a woman under 40 with COVID-19, enrolled during active disease. Sequencing used peripheral blood. DNA for the CDR3: TGTGCCAGCAGTGCCCAGCGGGGGCAGTACAATGAGCAGTTCTTC. Translating gives CASSAQRGQYNEQFF.